The TCR beta chain under discussion was sequenced for a study of T cells in Graves' hyperthyroidism and ophthalmopathy (dated by TCRdb to 2018 to 2020). Turning to the overall study: Peripheral blood samples were taken at the time of initial diagnosis, prior to any treatment. To identify distinguishing TCR V-J signatures, a discovery cohort of roughly 100 patients was used, comprising 40 to 45 with Graves' ophthalmopathy and under 60 with stable Graves' hyperthyroidism. An independent validation cohort of 18 to 20 hyperthyroidism patients and over 15 patients who later progressed to ophthalmopathy tested prospective prediction of ophthalmopathy. The paper describes TCR Vbeta CDR3 sequencing of 120 to 150 peripheral blood samples, made up of 43 ophthalmopathy patients, more than 70 hyperthyroidism patients and 17 progressor patients. After blood sampling, hyperthyroidism patients were treated with methimazole at a starting dose of 30 mg daily, and ophthalmopathy patients were treated with high-dose intravenous methylprednisolone. Thyroid tissue and blood T-cell repertoires from several Graves' hyperthyroidism patients were also compared in the study. The roughly 100 discovery patients were randomly split 7:3 into training and test sets.

The germline V gene specifies MNHNS as CDR1 and SASEGT as CDR2. Trimming leaves V shorter by 7 bases and J shorter by 5 bases, with the junction holding 8 bases beyond the gene matches. The CDR3 has 14 amino acids, counting the end cysteine and phenylalanine. The read is trimmed to its CDR3 DNA, 42 bases read in frame from base 1. Details on this clonotype: The antigen it binds to is not known. Base qualities are missing; no much larger clone stands one base away.

Results and caveats for the whole study, not just this receptor: Sample size was not statistically predetermined, and investigators were not blinded to group allocation. In validation, progression to ophthalmopathy was predicted by the model with roughly 69% sensitivity and approximately 78% specificity, a median of around 5.9 months before onset. Most expanded thyroid clonotypes (frequency above 0.001) were also found in blood, which suggests that blood repertoires may mirror thyroid immune responses. A 13 V-J signature model separated ophthalmopathy from stable hyperthyroidism, with about 90% sensitivity and roughly 81% specificity in cross-validation and 80%/75% in testing.

Stable Graves' hyperthyroidism was defined as the absence of progression to ophthalmopathy over 18 months of follow-up. Hyperthyroidism patients were aged 18 to 65 years and newly diagnosed, with disease duration of less than 2 months. Exclusion was applied to patients with uncontrolled infections, other autoimmune diseases, pregnancy or lactation. Diagnoses were based on clinical symptoms, serum thyroxine and TRAb, thyroid ultrasound and orbital computed tomography. PBMCs were isolated from about 9.1 ml of fresh peripheral blood by Ficoll-Paque density gradient centrifugation. Total RNA was extracted using Trizol reagent, and RNA quality was assessed on an Agilent 2100 Bioanalyzer. TCR beta CDR3 regions were amplified from RNA transcripts. For the first round of RT-PCR on the TCR CDR3, the HTBI primer set was used together with the Qiagen OneStep RT-PCR kit. Libraries were constructed in a second round of multiplex PCR, after which size selection and purification were carried out. The libraries were sequenced on an Illumina HiSeq2000 using paired-end 100 bp reads. In the authors' own workflow: SOAPnuke was used to process the raw data, removing reads that contained adapters or uncalled bases, had a mean Phred below 15, or lacked an exact match to the constant primer or identifier. High-quality paired reads were merged using COPE v1.2.5, and each unique nucleotide sequence was defined as a clonotype. MiTCR v1.1 was used to align the clonotypes against IMGT TRBV, TRBD and TRBJ reference segments. Only V-J combinations with frequency above 0.0001, covering 99% to 99.2% of repertoires, were analysed. The TCS score was defined as the ratio of F50 (clonal expansion) to E x V (chaos), calculated using BLOSUM62-based TCRdist between CDR3 peptides within each V-J. Welch's t-statistics and random forest reduced several hundred V-J features to fewer than 15, which were used in a naive Bayes classifier (R e1071). TCRdb took the public reads, trimmed them with fastp at Q25, ran MiXCR for clone calling and kept in-frame beta chains. Rows matching on CDR3 protein sequence are summarized as one entry with the most common DNA and genes. TCRdb's processing, not the authors', yielded these V and J calls. The sample contains fewer than 200,000 distinct CDR3 sequences, 17% of them found a single time. The top ten clonotypes cover roughly 30% of the sample.

The sample taken for sequencing was blood. The TCR originated in a woman in her 50s with Graves' hyperthyroidism. The V and J segments used are TRBV6-1 and TRBJ1-1, with 9 central nucleotides matching TRBD1. The CDR3 is CASKPDRGGTEAFF. The sequenced DNA is TGTGCCAGCAAACCCGACAGGGGGGGGACTGAAGCTTTCTTT.